This passage covers 27 T cell receptor beta chains from one sample sequenced in a study of OX40 agonist ivuxolimab in advanced cancers. Generated by immunoSEQ multiplex PCR, the TCRdb table keeps only in-frame clones and is missing some. The sample lists 75,000 to 95,000 clones, 87% occurring once. The material was CD4+ or CD8+ T cells sorted from blood, obtained in a trial of the OX40 agonist ivuxolimab. The receptors originated from an adult with an advanced solid tumor such as melanoma, head and neck, liver or kidney cancer.

The V gene is TRBV11-2, the J gene TRBJ2-7; 8 bases agree with TRBD2. Germline V gene lookup returns CDR1 SGHAT and CDR2 FQNNGV. The CDR3 sequence is 14 residues long. V lost 10 bases, J lost 1 base, and 9 bases stayed unmatched. CDR3 sequence (DNA): TGTGCCACCGCTCGAGCGGGAGTGTCCTACGAGCAGTACGTC. Translation gives CATARAGVSYEQYV.

Points on this clone: An end of the junction differs from the germline gene, which may be a read error. The identical CDR3 is also encoded by other nucleotide sequences in the sample. The CDR3 region has the DNA TGTGCCAGCAGCCGGACACCAAACACCGAAGCTTTCTTT. Translation gives CASSRTPNTEAFF. The chain joins TRBV7-2 to TRBJ1-1, with a weak D call TRBD1 (5 bases). This CDR3 spans 13 amino acids. Germline lookup yields CDR1 SGHTA and CDR2 FQGNSA.

This clone has a handful of counts. The chain combines TRBV12-5 with TRBJ1-1; D ambiguous. The V end was cut by 7 bases, the J end by 8 bases, with 11 bases between. This CDR3 has 11 amino acids. Germline V lookup: CDR1 LGHNT, CDR2 FRNRAP. CDR3 bases: TGTGCTAGTGCTCTCGGGCCCGAAGCTTTCTTT. Its protein product is CASALGPEAFF.

The chain uses TRBV6-5 and TRBJ1-5, with 8 positions matching TRBD1. The V and J ends lost 6 bases and 7 bases, in that order; junction bases with no gene match: 8. This CDR3 is built from 14 residues. Looked up from germline, CDR1 is MNHEY and CDR2 is SVGAGI. CDR3 residues: CASRRQGSEQPQHF. DNA of the CDR3: TGTGCCAGCAGGCGACAGGGGTCGGAGCAGCCCCAGCATTTT.

This CDR3 is CASSHRQGGTDTQYF. The CDR3 coding sequence is TGTGCCAGCAGTCATAGACAGGGTGGAACAGATACGCAGTATTTT. The chain carries TRBV6-1 and TRBJ2-3; 7 bases fit TRBD1. CDR3 length equals 15 residues. V lost 5 bases and J lost 3; bases outside the gene matches: 8. Germline V gives CDR1 MNHNS, CDR2 SASEGT.

The rearrangement links TRBV4-3 to TRBJ2-1; TRBD2 matches at 10 bases. With 4 bases clipped from V and 6 bases from J, the junction kept 3 bases outside the gene matches. The CDR3 covers 14 residues. Looked up from germline, CDR1 is LGHNA and CDR2 is YSLEER. The chain's CDR3 is CASSRASGGNEQFF. DNA for the CDR3: TGCGCCAGCAGCCGGGCTAGCGGGGGCAATGAGCAGTTCTTC.

The rearrangement uses TRBV7-2 and TRBJ2-1; 8 nucleotides agree with TRBD2. The J segment lost 9 bases and the V segment lost 5 bases, leaving 12 bases of the junction unmatched. This CDR3 is 15 amino acids long. Germline values: CDR1 SGHTA, CDR2 FQGNSA. CDR3 amino acids: CASSLRGGPPGEQFF. For the CDR3, the DNA is TGTGCCAGCAGCCTCCGGGGGGGGCCCCCAGGTGAGCAGTTCTTC.

The rearrangement uses TRBV4-1 and TRBJ2-1, with a weak D call TRBD2 (5 bases). This CDR3 contains 17 residues. Germline V gene data show CDR1 as MGHRA and CDR2 as YSYEKL. V was pared by 4 bases and J by 0 bases, with 16 bases between. The CDR3 sequence: CASSLSVLANSYNEQFF. The DNA of the CDR3 is TGCGCCAGCAGCCTCTCCGTCCTAGCAAACTCCTACAATGAGCAGTTCTTC.

The V call is TRBV7-2, the J call TRBJ2-4; D remains unclear. V was clipped by 1 base and J by 8 bases, with 9 bases between them. Germline values: CDR1 SGHTA, CDR2 FQGNSA. The CDR3 runs 13 residues. The CDR3 coding sequence is TGTGCCAGCAGCTTAGGCGGCGCGGACATTCAGTACTTC. Encoded protein: CASSLGGADIQYF.

The chain joins TRBV11-3 to TRBJ2-2; D unresolved. The V gene's germline CDR1 is SGHNT and CDR2 YENEEA. Trimming shortened V by 0 bases and J by 5 bases, and 4 bases separated the two germline ends. The CDR3 covers 13 residues. CDR3 DNA sequence: TGTGCCAGCAGCTTAGAATGGACCGGGGAGCTGTTTTTT. Its translation: CASSLEWTGELFF.

The chain has TRBV5-1 and TRBJ2-2, with TRBD2 matching over 13 bases. Losses at the gene ends were 9 bases for V and 7 bases for J; bases not matched to a gene: 6. Per germline, CDR1 SGHRS and CDR2 YFSETQ. The CDR3 consists of 14 residues. The CDR3 DNA reads TGCGCCACCGGGACTAGCGGGAAAAACGGGGAGCTGTTTTTT. Translating gives CATGTSGKNGELFF.

The chain recombines TRBV10-2 with TRBJ2-1, with a tentative D call TRBD2 (5 bases). Looked up from germline, CDR1 is WSHSY and CDR2 is SAAADI. The CDR3 covers 13 residues. The V gene lost 7 bases and the J gene lost 9 bases, with 16 bases spanning the gap. CDR3 sequence (DNA): TGCGCCAGCAAAGGAGGTGCAAGGGTTGAGCAGTTCTTC. Translation: CASKGGARVEQFF.

The gene calls are TRBV14 and TRBJ1-2, with D hard to call. V lost 4 bases to trimming and J lost 4 bases, with 10 bases between them. CDR1 SGHDN and CDR2 FVKESK come from the germline V gene. This CDR3 has 13 amino acids. CDR3 amino acids: CASSPRTVYGYTF. CDR3 nucleotide sequence: TGTGCCAGCAGCCCGAGGACGGTCTATGGCTACACCTTC.

The chain recombines TRBV28 with TRBJ1-2; perhaps TRBD1 as D (5 bases). Germline lookup yields CDR1 MDHEN and CDR2 SYDVKM. The CDR3 totals 14 residues. Trimming removed 3 bases at V and 9 bases at J, with 17 bases between. The CDR3 DNA reads TGTGCCAGCAGTTTCGGGACGTCGGTCTCTAGCTACACCTTC. This translates into CASSFGTSVSSYTF.

This clone was detected once. CDR3 region: CASSLVSVGTGELFF. CDR3 coding DNA: TGTGCCAGCAGTTTAGTGTCGGTCGGAACCGGGGAGCTGTTTTTT. This chain connects TRBV27 to TRBJ2-2; D is ambiguous. The germline gives CDR1 MNHEY, CDR2 SMNVEV (reference sequence). This CDR3 has 15 amino acids. The V end lost 2 bases, the J end lost 5 bases, and 12 bases lay between the germline ends.

The chain links TRBV28 to TRBJ2-5; possibly TRBD2 for D (6 bases). Trimming stripped 4 bases from V and 10 bases from J, with 13 bases between. This CDR3 is built from 12 residues. CDR1 MDHEN and CDR2 SYDVKM come from the germline V gene. CDR3 residues: CASSSGVEVQYF. The CDR3 nucleotides read TGTGCCAGCAGTTCGGGAGTGGAGGTCCAGTACTTC. The whole variable domain, filled in from reference TRBV28 and TRBJ2-5, reads DVKVTQSSRYLVKRTGEKVFLECVQDMDHENMFWYRQDPGLGLRLIYFSYDVKMKEKGDIPEGYSVSREKKERFSLILESASTNQTSMYLCASSSGVEVQYFGPGTRLLVL.

A single count supports this clone. The chain links TRBV30 to TRBJ2-6; D ambiguous. The CDR3 runs 15 residues. V was cut by 1 base and J by 0 bases, with 7 bases left in between. CDR1 GTSNPN and CDR2 SVGIG come from the germline V gene (reference sequence). The CDR3 region has the DNA TGTGCCTGGAGTGCCTCGCACTCTGGGGCCAACGTCCTGACTTTC. As protein: CAWSASHSGANVLTF. The full variable domain, completed using reference TRBV30 and TRBJ2-6, is SQTIHQWPATLVQPVGSPLSLECTVEGTSNPNLYWYRQAAGRGLQLLFYSVGIGQISSEVPQNLSASRPQDRQFILSSKKLLLSDSGFYLCAWSASHSGANVLTFGAGSRLTVL.

This clone was observed once. Within the sample, other DNA sequences also encode this same CDR3. This rearrangement joins TRBV6-1 to TRBJ2-2, with 14 bases identical to TRBD2. V lost 4 bases and J lost 5; bases outside the gene matches: 6. Germline V CDR1 and CDR2: MNHNS, SASEGT. The CDR3 is made up of 17 amino acids. DNA for the CDR3: TGTGCCAGCAGTGTCCGACTAGCGGGAGGGCCGACCGGGGAGCTGTTTTTT. Translating it yields CASSVRLAGGPTGELFF.

The chain is built from TRBV20-1 and TRBJ1-2; a possible D gene is TRBD1 (6 bases). The germline CDR1 and CDR2 sequences are DFQATT and SNEGSKA (reference sequence). Trimming left V 8 bases short and J 8 bases short, with 15 bases between. The CDR3 runs 11 residues. In DNA form, the CDR3 reads TGCAGTACACACAGGGCGGAGGGCTACACCTTC. This sequence encodes CSTHRAEGYTF.

J is TRBJ2-2 and V is TRBV27; tentatively, D is TRBD1 or TRBD2 (5 bases each). Germline assignment: CDR1 MNHEY and CDR2 SMNVEV (reference sequence). The CDR3 contains 15 residues. Trimming removed 6 bases from V and 3 bases from J, with 14 bases in between. The CDR3 nucleotides are TGTGCCAGCAGCCGGGACGGGTTATACACCGGGGAGCTGTTTTTT. The encoded protein is CASSRDGLYTGELFF.

Only a few counts were recorded for this clone. This chain connects TRBV5-4 to TRBJ2-6; D unclear. The ends were cut back, 4 bases at V and 0 bases at J, with 5 bases in the middle. The V gene's germline CDR1 is SGHNT and CDR2 YYREEE (reference sequence). CDR3 size: 14 residues. The CDR3 nucleotides read TGTGCCAGCAGCCAGGACTCTGGGGCCAACGTCCTGACTTTC. Amino acids: CASSQDSGANVLTF.

The genes are TRBV21-1 and TRBJ2-7; the table's TRBD1 call for D was not verified on the DNA. TRBV21-1 is flagged as a pseudogene. The CDR3 is 18 residues long. The CDR3 DNA sequence: TGTGCCAGCAGCAAAGTTTTAGACAGCCCTGCAAGCTCCTACGAGCAGTACGTC. It yields the protein CASSKVLDSPASSYEQYV.

The chain couples TRBV5-1 to TRBJ2-2; TRBD2 agrees at 8 bases. The trim removed 2 bases at V and 2 bases at J, leaving 8 bases unmatched. This CDR3 has 17 amino acids. Germline CDR1 SGHRS, CDR2 YFSETQ. DNA for the CDR3: TGCGCCAGCAGCTTTACCACTAGCGGAGAAAACACCGGGGAGCTGTTTTTT. It translates to CASSFTTSGENTGELFF.

In its sample, this clone was seen once. The V call is TRBV9, the J call TRBJ2-1; 11 positions match TRBD2. Looked up from germline, CDR1 is SGDLS and CDR2 is YYNGEE. The CDR3 runs to 15 residues. V trimming: 3 bases; J trimming: 9 bases; junction bases outside the gene matches: 8. CDR3 region: CASSALAGGISEQFF. The DNA of the CDR3 is TGTGCCAGCAGCGCCCTAGCGGGAGGTATTAGTGAGCAGTTCTTC.

This sequence joins TRBV28 and TRBJ2-3, with D perhaps being TRBD1 or TRBD2 (5 bases each). The CDR3 sequence is 13 residues long. Germline loops: CDR1 MDHEN, CDR2 SYDVKM. The V gene lost 8 bases and the J gene lost 0 bases, with 9 bases spanning the gap. DNA for the CDR3: TGTGCCAGCGGCAGGGAGAGCACAGATACGCAGTATTTT. Protein sequence: CASGRESTDTQYF.

This clone was counted a single time. In the same sample, other DNA sequences code for this CDR3. The chain uses TRBV28 and TRBJ2-3; 9 nucleotides align to TRBD1. The ends lost 3 bases at V and 3 bases at J; junction bases unmatched: 13. Looked up from germline, CDR1 is MDHEN and CDR2 is SYDVKM. The CDR3 is made up of 18 amino acids. CDR3: CASSFDRGGTGFTDTQYF. The CDR3 DNA follows: TGTGCCAGCAGTTTTGATAGGGGTGGGACAGGGTTTACAGATACGCAGTATTTT.

The chain uses TRBV5-4 and TRBJ2-7; 7 bases are a match to TRBD1. CDR1 is SGHNT, CDR2 YYREEE, per germline (reference sequence). V lost 3 bases to trimming and J lost 1 base; unmatched junction nucleotides: 10. The CDR3 contains 16 residues. CDR3 sequence (DNA): TGTGCCAGCAGCTCGTCACAGGGGTCGATGTCCTACGAGCAGTACTTC. It translates to CASSSSQGSMSYEQYF.